Presented here are 4 T cell receptor beta chains from one specimen sequenced in a study of T cell responses to AZD1222 COVID-19 vaccine. The table came from immunoSEQ multiplex PCR; TCRdb's copy has only in-frame clones and leaves some out. The table lists more than 85,000 clones, about 88% of them singletons. The sample in question was peripheral blood, obtained on day 0 of AZD1222 vaccination. The receptors here all came from an adult in good health.

The chain employs TRBV29-1 and TRBJ1-2, with D unresolved. V was cut by 4 bases and J by 1 base, with 4 bases left in between. The CDR3 length is 11 residues. The germline V gene encodes CDR1 SQVTM and CDR2 ANQGSEA. The DNA for the CDR3 is TGCAGCGTTGGGGATAACTATGGCTACACCTTC. This gives the protein CSVGDNYGYTF.

The V gene is TRBV18, the J gene TRBJ2-3; no clear D gene. The V end was cut by 5 bases, the J end by 2 bases, with 17 bases between. CDR1 and CDR2 from the germline V gene are KGHSH and LQKENI. The CDR3 has 16 residues. DNA for the CDR3: TGTGCCAGCTCAAACCTGGCCGGGTCCTCCACAGATACGCAGTATTTT. It yields the protein CASSNLAGSSTDTQYF.

This clone was seen just once. The V call is TRBV2, the J call TRBJ2-1; 7 bases are a match to TRBD2. The length of the CDR3 is 17 residues. V lost 2 bases to trimming and J lost 3 bases; unmatched junction nucleotides: 10. Germline-derived CDR1 and CDR2 are SNHLY and FYNNEI. The CDR3 loop reads CASSELAGDQLYNEQFF. Written as DNA, the CDR3 is TGTGCCAGCAGTGAACTGGCGGGGGACCAGCTCTACAATGAGCAGTTCTTC.

V usage is TRBV7-8 and J usage is TRBJ1-1; 8 nucleotides align to TRBD1. The CDR3 sequence is 15 residues long. Trimming took 5 bases from V and 0 from J; bases not matched to a gene: 5. The V gene's germline CDR1 is SGHVS and CDR2 FQNEAQ. The CDR3 DNA is TGTGCCAGCAGCCAGGGGGACAGGCTGAACACTGAAGCTTTCTTT. This codes for CASSQGDRLNTEAFF. The whole variable domain, filled in from reference TRBV7-8 and TRBJ1-1, reads GAGVSQSPRYKVAKRGQDVALRCDPISGHVSLFWYQQALGQGPEFLTYFQNEAQLDKSGLPSDRFFAERPEGSVSTLKIQRTQQEDSAVYLCASSQGDRLNTEAFFGQGTRLTVV.